This T cell receptor (beta chain) comes out of a study of OX40 agonist ivuxolimab in advanced cancers. As for the study in general: Patients received ivuxolimab, an agonistic anti-OX40 (CD134) antibody.

Points from the study as a whole: At 0.1 to 3.0 mg/kg and by week 6, CD4+ and CD8+ T cells in the blood had expanded clonally.

Clones were read by immunoSEQ multiplex PCR, and TCRdb kept only the in-frame ones, dropping some. Counted here are 98,000 or so clones, approximately 90% occurring once; the ten biggest clones make up under 0.85%. Note on this clone: Its matching antigen is unknown.

The sequence derives from an adult with an advanced solid tumor such as melanoma, head and neck, liver or kidney cancer. The sequences come from CD4+ or CD8+ T cells sorted from blood, collected in a trial of the OX40 agonist ivuxolimab.

The chain's CDR3 is CASSSDRESNTEAFF. For the CDR3, the DNA is TGTGCCAGCAGCTCAGACAGGGAGTCTAACACTGAAGCTTTCTTT. The gene calls are TRBV7-9 and TRBJ1-1, with 7 bases identical to TRBD1. The length of the CDR3 is 15 residues. V shed 4 bases, J shed 2 bases, and the junction held 7 bases outside the gene matches. Germline V CDR1 and CDR2: SEHNR, FQNEAQ (reference sequence).